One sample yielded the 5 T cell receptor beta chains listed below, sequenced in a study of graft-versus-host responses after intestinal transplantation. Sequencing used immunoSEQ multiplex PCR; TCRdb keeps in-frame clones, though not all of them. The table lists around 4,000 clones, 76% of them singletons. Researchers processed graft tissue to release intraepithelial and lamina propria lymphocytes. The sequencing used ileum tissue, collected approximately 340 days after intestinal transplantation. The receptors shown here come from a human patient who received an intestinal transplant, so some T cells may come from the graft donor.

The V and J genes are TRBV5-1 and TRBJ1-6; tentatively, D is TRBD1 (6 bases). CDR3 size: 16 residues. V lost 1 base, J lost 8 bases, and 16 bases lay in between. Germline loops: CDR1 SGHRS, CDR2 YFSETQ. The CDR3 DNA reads TGCGCCAGCAGCTTGCAACCTACAGGGCTCGATTCACCCCTCCACTTT. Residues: CASSLQPTGLDSPLHF.

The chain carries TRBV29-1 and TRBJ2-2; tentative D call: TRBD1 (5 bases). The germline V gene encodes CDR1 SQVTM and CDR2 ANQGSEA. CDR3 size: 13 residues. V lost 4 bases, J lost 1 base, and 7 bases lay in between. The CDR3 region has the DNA TGCAGCGTTGCTCAGGGGAACACCGGGGAGCTGTTTTTT. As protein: CSVAQGNTGELFF.

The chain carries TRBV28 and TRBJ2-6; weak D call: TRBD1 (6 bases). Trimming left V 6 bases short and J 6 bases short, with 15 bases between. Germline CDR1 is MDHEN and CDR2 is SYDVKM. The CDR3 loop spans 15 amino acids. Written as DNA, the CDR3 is TGTGCCAGCAGCCTACAGGGTAGTAAGGCCAACGTCCTGACTTTC. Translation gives CASSLQGSKANVLTF.

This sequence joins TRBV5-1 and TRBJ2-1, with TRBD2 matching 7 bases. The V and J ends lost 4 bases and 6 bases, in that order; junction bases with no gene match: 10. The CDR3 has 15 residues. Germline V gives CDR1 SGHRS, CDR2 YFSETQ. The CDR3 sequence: CASSTTTSVANEQFF. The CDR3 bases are TGCGCCAGCAGCACGACTACTAGCGTGGCCAATGAGCAGTTCTTC.

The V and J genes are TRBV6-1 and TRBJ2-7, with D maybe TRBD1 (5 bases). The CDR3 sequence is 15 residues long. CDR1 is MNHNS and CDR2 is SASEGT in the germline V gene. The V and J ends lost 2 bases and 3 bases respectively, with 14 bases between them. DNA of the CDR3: TGTGCCAGCAGTGAACGGTCAGGGATCCACTACGAGCAGTACTTC. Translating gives CASSERSGIHYEQYF.